The 30 T cell receptor beta chains reported below all come from one sample, sequenced in a study of T cell responses to AZD1222 COVID-19 vaccine. The repertoire was sequenced with immunoSEQ multiplex PCR; TCRdb's copy has only in-frame clones and lacks some. Of roughly 170,000 clones listed, about 90% are singletons. This sample comprised peripheral blood, obtained on day 0 of AZD1222 vaccination. These receptors all come from an adult in good health.

The chain uses TRBV6-5 and TRBJ1-2; 7 nucleotides match TRBD1. With 10 bases clipped from V and 4 bases from J, the junction kept 12 bases outside the gene matches. CDR1 and CDR2 (germline): MNHEY, SVGAGI. This CDR3 contains 14 residues. The CDR3 coding sequence is TGTGCCATCGACCGAAGAACAGGGGCCTATGGCTACACCTTC. It translates to CAIDRRTGAYGYTF.

This clone was seen just once. The chain employs TRBV3-1 (or the pseudogene TRBV3-2) and TRBJ1-5; D is uncertain. V dropped 0 bases and J dropped 6 bases, with 12 bases sitting between them. The CDR3 has 15 amino acids. CDR1 is LGHDT, CDR2 YNNKEL, per germline (reference sequence). The CDR3 sequence: CASSQDSAGRQPQHF. CDR3 bases: TGTGCCAGCAGCCAAGATTCCGCGGGCCGTCAGCCCCAGCATTTT.

The V and J genes are TRBV6-2 or TRBV6-3 and TRBJ2-1; D gene uncertain. Trimming shortened V by 4 bases and J by 7 bases, and 11 bases separated the two germline ends. The CDR3 extends over 13 amino acids. CDR1 is MNHEY, CDR2 SVGEGT, per germline. This CDR3 reads CASSSYSLNEQFF. The CDR3, as DNA: TGTGCCAGCAGTTCATACAGTTTGAATGAGCAGTTCTTC.

The CDR3 here is CASSPRGGRATGELFF. The CDR3 region has the DNA TGTGCCAGTAGTCCCCGCGGGGGGAGGGCCACCGGGGAGCTGTTTTTT. V gene TRBV19 combines with J gene TRBJ2-2; 8 bases are a match to TRBD2. The CDR3 runs 16 residues. Losses at the gene ends were 5 bases for V and 4 bases for J; bases not matched to a gene: 9. Germline CDR1 LNHDA, CDR2 SQIVND (reference sequence). The variable domain in full, completed from reference TRBV19 and TRBJ2-2, reads DGGITQSPKYLFRKEGQNVTLSCEQNLNHDAMYWYRQDPGQGLRLIYYSQIVNDFQKGDIAEGYSVSREKKESFPLTVTSAQKNPTAFYLCASSPRGGRATGELFFGEGSRLTVL.

The chain links TRBV15 to TRBJ2-7; possibly TRBD1 for D (5 bases). CDR1 is LNHNV, CDR2 YYDKDF, per germline (reference sequence). Trimming removed 1 base at V and 3 bases at J, with 13 bases between. The CDR3 consists of 15 residues. As DNA, the CDR3 is TGTGCCACCAGCAGAGGTTGGGCAGGGAACTACGAGCAGTACTTC. Translation gives CATSRGWAGNYEQYF.

The gene calls are TRBV5-6 and TRBJ2-7; 7 nucleotides match TRBD1. Per germline, CDR1 SGHDT and CDR2 YYEEEE. This CDR3 is built from 13 residues. The trim removed 2 bases at V and 5 bases at J, leaving 4 bases unmatched. DNA for the CDR3: TGTGCCAGCAGCTTTGGGACAGTTAACGAGCAGTACTTC. As protein: CASSFGTVNEQYF.

Only one count was recorded for this clone. V gene TRBV24-1 combines with J gene TRBJ1-5; D is ambiguous. Germline V gene sequence: CDR1 KGHDR, CDR2 SFDVKD. V dropped 4 bases and J dropped 1 base, with 7 bases sitting between them. This CDR3 comprises 14 residues. The CDR3 nucleotides read TGTGCCACCAGTGACCGTATGAGCAATCAGCCCCAGCATTTT. It is translated as CATSDRMSNQPQHF.

The table lists this clone with many counts. The V call is TRBV27, the J call TRBJ2-6; D is undetermined. Germline-derived CDR1 and CDR2 are MNHEY and SMNVEV (reference sequence). V lost 7 bases, J lost 0 bases, and 7 bases lay in between. The CDR3 runs to 14 residues. CDR3 in amino acids: CASNLYSGANVLTF. DNA for the CDR3: TGTGCCAGCAACTTGTACTCTGGGGCCAACGTCCTGACTTTC.

The chain has TRBV7-8 and TRBJ1-5; 7 bases agree with TRBD1. Germline trimming cut 0 bases from V and 7 bases from J; bases unmatched to any gene: 6. Germline V gene sequence: CDR1 SGHVS, CDR2 FQNEAQ. This CDR3 region has 15 residues. Written as DNA, the CDR3 is TGTGCCAGCAGCTTAGCGGAGGGGGCGAGACAGCCCCAGCATTTT. It codes for CASSLAEGARQPQHF.

The sample holds one count of this clone. V and J are TRBV30 and TRBJ2-2; the D gene could be TRBD1 or TRBD2 (5 bases each). The V gene's germline CDR1 is GTSNPN and CDR2 SVGIG (reference sequence). Trimming took 3 bases from V and 4 from J, leaving 12 bases between them. The CDR3 is 14 residues long. The CDR3: CAWRPPGRTGELFF. The CDR3 coding sequence is TGTGCCTGGAGGCCCCCGGGGCGCACCGGGGAGCTGTTTTTT.

Written as DNA, the CDR3 is TGTGCCATCAGTGAGTCGAAGCAGGGATATAATCAGCCCCAGCATTTT. It translates to CAISESKQGYNQPQHF. The J gene is TRBJ1-5, the V gene TRBV10-3; possibly TRBD1 for D (5 bases). The CDR3 totals 16 residues. The V gene's germline CDR1 is ENHRY and CDR2 SYGVKD. The germline V and J ends were trimmed by 0 bases and 4 bases, with 13 bases remaining between them.

V gene TRBV7-6 combines with J gene TRBJ2-5, with 8 positions matching TRBD2. This CDR3 has 15 residues. The V segment lost 3 bases and the J segment 4 bases; nucleotides outside the gene matches: 7. The germline V gene has CDR1 SGHVS and CDR2 FNYEAQ. CDR3 in DNA: TGTGCCAGCAGCTTGTTAGCGGGGAAGGGAGAGACCCAGTACTTC. Protein: CASSLLAGKGETQYF.

Only one count was recorded for this clone. The V call is TRBV2, the J call TRBJ1-1; TRBD1 aligns across 10 bases. The ends lost 4 bases at V and 3 bases at J; junction bases unmatched: 11. The CDR3 is made up of 17 amino acids. The germline V gene encodes CDR1 SNHLY and CDR2 FYNNEI. The CDR3 nucleotides are TGTGCCAGCAGTGGGGTAGACAGGGGGCTGGAGTACACTGAAGCTTTCTTT. Protein product: CASSGVDRGLEYTEAFF.

V and J are TRBV2 and TRBJ1-1; D not certain. The V gene lost 8 bases and the J gene lost 4 bases, with 8 bases spanning the gap. Germline V gene lookup returns CDR1 SNHLY and CDR2 FYNNEI. This CDR3 is 11 amino acids long. This chain's CDR3 is CASRPLTEAFF. The DNA for the CDR3 is TGTGCCAGCCGTCCCCTCACTGAAGCTTTCTTT.

CDR3 amino acids: CASRMGGLSSYEQYF. CDR3 in DNA: TGTGCCAGCAGAATGGGGGGACTCTCCTCCTACGAGCAGTACTTC. The rearrangement joins TRBV5-4 to TRBJ2-7; tentative D call: TRBD2 (6 bases). This CDR3 comprises 15 residues. V lost 5 bases to trimming and J lost 0 bases, with 15 bases between them. Germline-derived CDR1 and CDR2 are SGHNT and YYREEE (reference sequence).

This chain links TRBV30 with TRBJ2-3; D is uncertain. Trimming shortened V by 3 bases and J by 2 bases, and 3 bases separated the two germline ends. In germline, CDR1 is GTSNPN, CDR2 SVGIG (reference sequence). This CDR3 has 11 residues. The CDR3 DNA reads as TGTGCCTGGAGCCTCACAGATACGCAGTATTTT. The encoded protein is CAWSLTDTQYF.

V is TRBV4-1 and J is TRBJ1-4; unclear D gene. CDR1 is MGHRA, CDR2 YSYEKL, per germline. The ends were cut back, 0 bases at V and 0 bases at J, with 8 bases in the middle. The CDR3 sequence is 16 residues long. The CDR3 spells CASSQEGLSTNEKLFF. The DNA of the CDR3 is TGCGCCAGCAGCCAAGAAGGACTTTCAACTAATGAAAAACTGTTTTTT.

The J gene is TRBJ1-5, the V gene TRBV5-6; D possibly corresponds to TRBD1 (5 bases). V dropped 3 bases and J dropped 3 bases, with 13 bases sitting between them. The CDR3 sequence is 15 residues long. Germline V lookup: CDR1 SGHDT, CDR2 YYEEEE. Here the CDR3 reads CASSWAGTPNQPQHF. CDR3 in DNA: TGTGCCAGCAGCTGGGCGGGGACTCCCAATCAGCCCCAGCATTTT.

The CDR3 nucleotides are TGTGCCAGCAGCTTAGCCGAGGAGACCCAGTACTTC. This translates into CASSLAEETQYF. The chain uses TRBV7-9 and TRBJ2-5; D unclear. From germline, CDR1 is SEHNR and CDR2 FQNEAQ (reference sequence). This CDR3 has 12 residues. V was cut by 0 bases and J by 5 bases, with 4 bases left in between.

Remarks on this clone: Additional DNA sequences in this sample encode the identical CDR3. The rearrangement uses TRBV28 and TRBJ2-1; D uncertain. Per germline, CDR1 MDHEN and CDR2 SYDVKM. Trimming pared 3 bases from V and 7 bases from J, leaving 1 base between. CDR3 length: 10 residues. The CDR3 region is CASSFNEQFF. The CDR3 nucleotides read TGTGCCAGCAGTTTTAATGAGCAGTTCTTC.

The chain is built from TRBV5-1 and TRBJ2-7, with no clear D. CDR3 length: 15 amino acids. The germline V gene encodes CDR1 SGHRS and CDR2 YFSETQ. V was trimmed by 0 bases and J by 1 base, leaving 11 bases between them. CDR3 in DNA: TGCGCCAGCAGCTTGGGATACGACACGTCCTACGAGCAGTACTTC. This encodes CASSLGYDTSYEQYF.

The chain recombines TRBV11-3 with TRBJ2-7, with TRBD1 as a possible D gene (5 bases). Trimming pared 2 bases from V and 2 bases from J, leaving 13 bases between. The V gene's germline CDR1 is SGHNT and CDR2 YENEEA. This CDR3 is 15 amino acids long. This chain's CDR3 is CASSLFSGAAYEQYF. CDR3 DNA: TGTGCCAGCAGCTTATTCAGTGGGGCCGCCTACGAGCAGTACTTC.

This chain joins TRBV30 and TRBJ1-1; possible D gene TRBD1, 6 bases. Trimming removed 5 bases from V and 6 bases from J, with 16 bases in between. The CDR3 extends over 13 amino acids. CDR1 GTSNPN and CDR2 SVGIG come from the germline V gene (reference sequence). CDR3 sequence reads: CAWVQVQGAEAFF. CDR3 coding DNA: TGTGCCTGGGTGCAAGTACAGGGCGCTGAAGCTTTCTTT.

This sequence joins TRBV5-1 and TRBJ2-7; D unresolved. CDR3 size: 14 residues. V was trimmed by 0 bases and J by 0 bases, leaving 7 bases between them. The germline CDR1 and CDR2 sequences are SGHRS and YFSETQ. CDR3 loop: CASSLGVPSYEQYF. The CDR3 nucleotides read TGCGCCAGCAGCTTGGGAGTCCCCTCCTACGAGCAGTACTTC.

This clone was counted a single time. This chain uses TRBV5-1 with TRBJ2-2; TRBD1 agrees at 10 bases. The CDR3 length is 14 residues. With V trimmed by 3 bases and J by 7 bases, 3 bases remained unmatched. Germline V gene lookup returns CDR1 SGHRS and CDR2 YFSETQ. The CDR3 coding sequence is TGCGCCAGCAGCTCCGGACAGGGGGGCGGGGAGCTGTTTTTT. This gives the protein CASSSGQGGGELFF. Supplemented by reference TRBV5-1 and TRBJ2-2, the full variable domain reads KAGVTQTPRYLIKTRGQQVTLSCSPISGHRSVSWYQQTPGQGLQFLFEYFSETQRNKGNFPGRFSGRQFSNSRSEMNVSTLELGDSALYLCASSSGQGGGELFFGEGSRLTVL.

There are a few counts of this clone. V gene TRBV4-1 combines with J gene TRBJ1-1; a weak D match, TRBD1 (6 bases). The germline V gene has CDR1 MGHRA and CDR2 YSYEKL. Trimming left V 1 base short and J 1 base short, with 10 bases between. The CDR3 is 15 residues long. The CDR3 region is CASSQGQGSNTEAFF. Here the CDR3 DNA reads TGCGCCAGCAGCCAAGGTCAGGGGTCGAACACTGAAGCTTTCTTT.

This rearrangement joins TRBV30 to TRBJ2-7; 7 bases are shared with TRBD1. Germline CDR1 is GTSNPN and CDR2 is SVGIG (reference sequence). The ends lost 3 bases at V and 7 bases at J; junction bases unmatched: 12. The CDR3 is 14 amino acids. The CDR3 loop is CAWRTSGGTGEQYF. As DNA, the CDR3 is TGTGCCTGGAGGACTTCAGGGGGAACGGGAGAGCAGTACTTC.

This chain links TRBV28 with TRBJ2-3; 8 bases agree with TRBD2. The CDR3 loop spans 15 amino acids. The V gene end was trimmed by 5 bases and the J gene end by 3 bases; junction bases not matched to a gene: 7. Germline V gene data show CDR1 as MDHEN and CDR2 as SYDVKM. As DNA, the CDR3 is TGTGCCAGCAGTCTCCCCCGGGGGGGGACAGATACGCAGTATTTT. Translating it yields CASSLPRGGTDTQYF.

This sequence joins TRBV28 and TRBJ1-5; maybe TRBD1 (5 bases). V gave up 2 bases and J gave up 1 base, with 15 bases separating them. Germline CDR1 MDHEN, CDR2 SYDVKM. The CDR3 is 17 amino acids. The chain's CDR3 is CASSLDGGSRSNQPQHF. As DNA, the CDR3 is TGTGCCAGCAGTTTAGATGGGGGAAGTCGCAGCAATCAGCCCCAGCATTTT.

This chain joins TRBV11-2 and TRBJ2-3; D is ambiguous. Germline values: CDR1 SGHAT, CDR2 FQNNGV. V lost 1 base, J lost 4 bases, and 6 bases lay in between. The CDR3 spans 13 residues. In DNA, the CDR3 is TGTGCCAGCAGCTTAGCGGTTGCAGATACGCAGTATTTT. Its translation: CASSLAVADTQYF.